This T cell receptor beta chain emerged from a study of response to subunit inactivated influenza vaccine. One entry per CDR3 protein results from TCRdb running MiXCR on the RT-PCR reads. The sample shows about 540,000 distinct CDR3 sequences, approximately 24% of them seen only once. This clonotype occurred a few times. The CDR3 extends over 15 amino acids. Trimming took 5 bases from V and 2 from J, leaving 16 bases between them. In germline, CDR1 is SGHTA, CDR2 FQGNSA. The same specimen was also included in a second study, on T cells expressing NK-cell markers. That investigation notes: UMIs accompanied the 5'RACE template switching by which TCR beta cDNA was made. The study sequenced eight donors, seven HCMV-seropositive and one seronegative. Dominant NKG2C+ clonotypes accounted for roughly 1.0-8% of CD8+ T cells in about six donors. In several donors, these clonotypes also led the CD3+CD56-NKG2C+ fraction. Expanded NKG2C+ T cell clones had unclear HCMV specificity.

The chain uses TRBV7-2 and TRBJ2-7, with D tentatively TRBD1 or TRBD2 (7 bases each). Sequenced material: CD4+ T cells sorted from PBMCs, taken 11 to 12 days after vaccination. The clonotype comes from a man aged 45 to 65 who received an inactivated influenza vaccine. DNA of the CDR3: TGTGCCAGCAGCCCGAGGGGAGGGGGCGCCTACGAGCAGTACTTC. Residues: CASSPRGGGAYEQYF.